This is a list of T cell receptor beta chains from one sample in a study of T cell changes during pregnancy in multiple sclerosis. Method: immunoSEQ multiplex PCR; TCRdb's copy keeps in-frame clones and lacks some. This sample has 38,000 or so clones, with 75% to 95% found just once. The source was CD4+ T cells from peripheral blood mononuclear cells, collected in the third trimester of pregnancy. These receptors all stem from a female donor with multiple sclerosis, enrolled in a pregnancy study. The CDR3 runs from the conserved cysteine through the conserved F or W. A D gene is named only where the DNA matches it firmly. The size entry is marked missing in some rows and otherwise reads once, few, many or a size class.

abundance,v_gene,j_gene,d_gene,CDR3nt,CDR3aa
.,TRBV21-1,TRBJ2-3,.,TGTGCCAGCAGCAAAGAGCTTTCGAACACAGATACGCAGTATTTT,CASSKELSNTDTQYF
.,TRBV7-2,TRBJ2-1,TRBD2,TGTGCCAGCAGCTTTTTAGCGGGGTACGCCGGCAATGAGCAGTTCTTC,CASSFLAGYAGNEQFF
.,TRBV5-4,TRBJ1-2,TRBD1,TGTGCCAGCAGCTTGGACGACCTAACTACAGGGGCGGGCTACACCTTC,CASSLDDLTTGAGYTF
.,TRBV7-8,TRBJ2-3,.,TGTGCCAGCAGCTTAGTAGCGGTCACAGATACGCAGTATTTT,CASSLVAVTDTQYF
.,TRBV5-1,TRBJ1-6,.,TGCGCCAGCAGCATGGGGGCAGGGTACGATTCACCCCTCCACTTT,CASSMGAGYDSPLHF
.,TRBV5-1,TRBJ1-1,.,TGCGCCAGCAGCTTTGCGACGACAAGCAGGTCTGAAGCTTTCTTT,CASSFATTSRSEAFF
.,TRBV19,TRBJ2-3,TRBD2,TGTGCCAGTAGTCCAAAAGGTAGCGGGAGTGAGGCAGATACGCAGTATTTT,CASSPKGSGSEADTQYF
.,TRBV7-2,TRBJ2-7,.,TGTGCCAGCAGCTTAGGAGGGGGAAAACTGGACGAGCAGTACTTC,CASSLGGGKLDEQYF
.,TRBV5-1,TRBJ2-7,.,TGCGCCAGCAGAAATGGGGCGCAGGAGCAGTACTTC,CASRNGAQEQYF
.,TRBV4-1,TRBJ2-7,.,TGCGCCAGCAGCCACTCGGGACAAACCTACGAGCAGTACTTC,CASSHSGQTYEQYF
.,TRBV6-5,TRBJ1-1,.,TGTGCCAGCAGTGACAACAAAGAAACAAGGGGAGCTTTCTTT,CASSDNKETRGAFF
once,TRBV2,TRBJ2-7,TRBD2,TGTGCCAGCAGCCCCCGGCTAGCGGGAGTGAGCGAGCAGTACTTC,CASSPRLAGVSEQYF
.,TRBV5-4,TRBJ2-1,TRBD2,TGTGCCAGCAGCTCCGGGACTACCCCCGCCAATGAGCAGTTCTTC,CASSSGTTPANEQFF
.,TRBV11-2,TRBJ2-1,TRBD2,TGTGCCAGCAGCTCACTCCGCGGGACTAGCGGGACCTTCAATGAGCAGTTCTTC,CASSSLRGTSGTFNEQFF
once,TRBV27,TRBJ2-3,TRBD1,TGTGCCAGCAGTTCGACAGGGGCCCCCACAGATACGCAGTATTTT,CASSSTGAPTDTQYF
.,TRBV11-2,TRBJ2-3,.,TGTGCCAGCAGCTTTAGGGGCAGCACAGATACGCAGTATTTT,CASSFRGSTDTQYF
.,TRBV28,TRBJ2-1,TRBD2,TGTGCCAGCAGTTTAGGAAATAGCGGGGGCTACAATGAGCAGTTCTTC,CASSLGNSGGYNEQFF
.,TRBV19,TRBJ1-2,.,TGTGCCAGTAGTATAGATTCACAGCCCACTTATGGCTACACCTTC,CASSIDSQPTYGYTF
.,TRBV11-2,TRBJ2-5,.,TGTGCCAGCAGCTCGCAGAGGGTTGGGGAGACCCAGTACTTC,CASSSQRVGETQYF
.,TRBV6-5,TRBJ2-5,.,TGTGCCAGCAGTTACTCGAGCAGCGGGCCACAAGAGACCCAGTACTTC,CASSYSSSGPQETQYF
.,TRBV9,TRBJ2-3,.,TGTGCCAGCAGCGTAAGGGTGGGAGTAACAGATACGCAGTATTTT,CASSVRVGVTDTQYF
.,TRBV5-1,TRBJ2-3,TRBD2,TGCGCCAGCAGCTCTTCTATAGCGGGAGCCGGGACAGATACGCAGTATTTT,CASSSSIAGAGTDTQYF
.,TRBV5-1,TRBJ2-3,.,TGCGCCAGCAGCTCGGACTTAACGAGCGGCACAGATACGCAGTATTTT,CASSSDLTSGTDTQYF
.,TRBV5-1,TRBJ1-4,.,TGCGCCAGCAGCTTAGAAGGACAGATTAATGAAAAACTGTTTTTT,CASSLEGQINEKLFF
few,TRBV27,TRBJ1-3,.,TGTGCCAGCAGTTTATCGGGCAGGGCTGGAAACACCATATATTTT,CASSLSGRAGNTIYF
.,TRBV5-6,TRBJ2-7,TRBD1,TGTGCCAGCAACTTGTGGGGACAGGGGGCCTACGAGCAGTACTTC,CASNLWGQGAYEQYF
.,TRBV7-9,TRBJ2-3,TRBD2,TGTGCCAGCAGCTTGCTAGCGGGAGGGCGGGCCGATACGCAGTATTTT,CASSLLAGGRADTQYF
.,TRBV4-2,TRBJ2-5,.,TGTGCCAGCAGCCAAGACCCTAGACCGAGAGTTAAAGAGACCCAGTACTTC,CASSQDPRPRVKETQYF
.,TRBV19,TRBJ2-3,.,TGTGCCAGTAGTCCAGGAGTTGGGGCCACAGATACGCAGTATTTT,CASSPGVGATDTQYF
.,TRBV4-1,TRBJ2-3,.,TGCGCCAGTCAAACAGGGCTAGGAAACACAGATACGCAGTATTTT,CASQTGLGNTDTQYF
.,TRBV9,TRBJ2-5,.,TGTGCCAGCAGCGGGATGGCGGGGGCAAAAGAGACCCAGTACTTC,CASSGMAGAKETQYF
.,TRBV10-3,TRBJ1-5,.,TGTGCCACTCGGACAGCCAATCAGCCCCAGCATTTT,CATRTANQPQHF
once,TRBV29-1,TRBJ2-1,TRBD1,TGCAGCGCCGCGCCAGCCGGGACAGGGGTGGCCAATGAGCAGTTCTTC,CSAAPAGTGVANEQFF
.,TRBV19,TRBJ2-7,TRBD1,TGTGCCAGTAGTATGGGGACAGGTCTACTCATCGAGCAGTACTTC,CASSMGTGLLIEQYF
.,TRBV27,TRBJ2-2,.,TGTGCCAGCATAAGAGGGGGGAACACCGGGGAGCTGTTTTTT,CASIRGGNTGELFF
.,TRBV7-9,TRBJ1-2,TRBD1,TGTGCCAGCAGCAACCGGGACAGGGGCAACTATGGCTACACCTTC,CASSNRDRGNYGYTF
.,TRBV10-1,TRBJ2-2,.,TGCGCCAGCAGTTTGCGGTTAGCCGGGGAGCTGTTTTTT,CASSLRLAGELFF
.,TRBV18,TRBJ1-1,TRBD1,TGTGCCAGCTCACCACGGACAGGCTTGGGGCTTGGGCTAAACACTGAAGCTTTCTTT,CASSPRTGLGLGLNTEAFF
.,TRBV29-1,TRBJ1-1,.,TGCAGCGTCGGACGGTTGGGGGGCGGGGGCGAGGCTTTCTTT,CSVGRLGGGGEAFF
.,TRBV14,TRBJ2-1,TRBD2,TGTGCCAGCAGCCGCCGGGGGGATGAGCAGTTCTTC,CASSRRGDEQFF
.,TRBV2,TRBJ2-7,TRBD1,TGTGCCAGCATAAGGGACAGCGACGAGCAGTACTTC,CASIRDSDEQYF
once,TRBV7-9,TRBJ1-1,.,TGTGCCAGCAGCTTAGCGCGATTAAACACTGAAGCTTTCTTT,CASSLARLNTEAFF
.,TRBV5-1,TRBJ2-2,TRBD2,TGCGCCAGCAGTCACCGGACTAGCGGCCCTACCGGGGGCACCGGGGAGCTGTTTTTT,CASSHRTSGPTGGTGELFF
.,TRBV27,TRBJ2-7,TRBD2,TGTGCCAGCAGTTTATCAGCCCCTCCAGCGGGAGTGTTCGAGCAGTACTTC,CASSLSAPPAGVFEQYF
.,TRBV7-9,TRBJ1-1,.,TGTGCCAGCAGCTTGGGCGATAAAGCTTTCTTT,CASSLGDKAFF
.,TRBV19,TRBJ2-7,.,TGTGCCACTGCTTCGAGCTCCTACGAGCAGTACTTC,CATASSSYEQYF